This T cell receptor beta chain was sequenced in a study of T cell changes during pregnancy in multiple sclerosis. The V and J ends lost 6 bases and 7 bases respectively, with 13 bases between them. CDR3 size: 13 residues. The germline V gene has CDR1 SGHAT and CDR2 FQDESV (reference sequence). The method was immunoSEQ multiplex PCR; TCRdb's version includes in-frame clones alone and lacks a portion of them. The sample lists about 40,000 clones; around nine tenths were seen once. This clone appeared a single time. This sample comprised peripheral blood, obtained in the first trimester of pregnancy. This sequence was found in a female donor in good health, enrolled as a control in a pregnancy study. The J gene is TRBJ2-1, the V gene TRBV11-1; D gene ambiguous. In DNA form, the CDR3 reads TGTGCCAGCAGGAATGTTATTCGGAATGAGCAGTTCTTC. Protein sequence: CASRNVIRNEQFF.